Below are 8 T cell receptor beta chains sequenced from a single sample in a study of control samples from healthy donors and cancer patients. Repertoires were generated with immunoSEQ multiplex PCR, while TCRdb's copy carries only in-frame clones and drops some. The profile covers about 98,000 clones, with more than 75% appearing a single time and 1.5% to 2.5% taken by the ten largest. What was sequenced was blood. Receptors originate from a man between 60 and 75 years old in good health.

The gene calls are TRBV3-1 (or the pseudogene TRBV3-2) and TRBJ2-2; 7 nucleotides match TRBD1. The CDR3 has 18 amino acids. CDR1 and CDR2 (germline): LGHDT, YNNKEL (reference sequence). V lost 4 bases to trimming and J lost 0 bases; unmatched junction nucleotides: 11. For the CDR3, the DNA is TGTGCCAGCAGCCCCGGACAGGTAACCATAACGAACACCGGGGAGCTGTTTTTT. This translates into CASSPGQVTITNTGELFF.

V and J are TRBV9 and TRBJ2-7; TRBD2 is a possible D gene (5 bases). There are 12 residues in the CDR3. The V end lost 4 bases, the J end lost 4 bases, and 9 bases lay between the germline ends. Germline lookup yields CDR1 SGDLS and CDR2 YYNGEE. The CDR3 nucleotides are TGTGCCAGCAGCTTAACGGGGTACGAGCAGTACTTC. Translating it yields CASSLTGYEQYF.

CDR3 amino acids: CASSISGTSGRGEYF. Here the CDR3 DNA reads TGCGCCAGCAGCATATCCGGGACTAGCGGGAGAGGGGAGTACTTC. This chain connects TRBV5-1 to TRBJ2-7; 14 bases map to TRBD2. The CDR3 covers 15 residues. The V segment lost 4 bases and the J segment 11 bases; nucleotides outside the gene matches: 11. CDR1 is SGHRS and CDR2 is YFSETQ in the germline V gene.

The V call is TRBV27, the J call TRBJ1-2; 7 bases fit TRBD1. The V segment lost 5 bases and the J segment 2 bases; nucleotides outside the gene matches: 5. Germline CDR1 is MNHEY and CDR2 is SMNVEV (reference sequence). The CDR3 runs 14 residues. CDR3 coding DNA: TGTGCCAGCAGTCGGACAGGCCCCAACTATGGCTACACCTTC. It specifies CASSRTGPNYGYTF.

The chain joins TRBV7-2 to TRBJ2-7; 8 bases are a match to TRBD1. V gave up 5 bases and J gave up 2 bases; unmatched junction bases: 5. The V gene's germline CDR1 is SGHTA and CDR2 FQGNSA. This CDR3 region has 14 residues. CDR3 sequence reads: CASSPGQGPYEQYF. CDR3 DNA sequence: TGTGCCAGCAGCCCCGGACAGGGCCCCTACGAGCAGTACTTC.

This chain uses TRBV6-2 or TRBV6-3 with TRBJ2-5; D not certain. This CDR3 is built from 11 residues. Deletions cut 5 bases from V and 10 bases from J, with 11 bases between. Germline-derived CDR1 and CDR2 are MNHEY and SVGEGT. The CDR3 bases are TGTGCCAGCAGTCGCCCCCCGGGCCAGTACTTC. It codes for CASSRPPGQYF.

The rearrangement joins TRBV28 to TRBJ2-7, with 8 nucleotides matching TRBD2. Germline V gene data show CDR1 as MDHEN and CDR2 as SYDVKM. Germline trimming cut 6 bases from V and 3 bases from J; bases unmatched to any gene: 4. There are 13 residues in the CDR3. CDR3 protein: CASRVSGIYEQYF. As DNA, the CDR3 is TGTGCCAGCAGAGTTAGCGGGATCTACGAGCAGTACTTC.

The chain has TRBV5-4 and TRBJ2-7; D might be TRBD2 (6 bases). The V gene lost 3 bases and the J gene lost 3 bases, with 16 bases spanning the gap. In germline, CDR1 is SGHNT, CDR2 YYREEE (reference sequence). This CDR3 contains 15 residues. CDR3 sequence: CASSSGWGTFYEQYF. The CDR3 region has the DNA TGTGCCAGCAGCTCGGGTTGGGGGACTTTCTACGAGCAGTACTTC.